The T cell receptor (beta chain) under discussion was sequenced for a study of cytomegalovirus exposure and HLA in healthy donors. This PCR relied on a set of 60 Vbeta primers and 13 Jbeta primers. Sequencing used immunoSEQ multiplex PCR; TCRdb keeps in-frame clones, though not all of them. This table holds about 100,000 clones. Donors were ostensibly healthy at sampling, although undocumented immune exposures were probable. Details on this clone: The target antigen is unknown.

Study results and caveats: Several of the most significant clusters were apparently associated with common viral pathogens in a later analysis. A few chains tied to CMV proved CMV antigen-specific in vitro. Roughly uniform sequencing depth across donors was assumed, possibly incorrectly.

CDR3 length equals 18 residues. Germline V gene data show CDR1 as KGHSH and CDR2 as LQKENI. With 0 bases clipped from V and 0 bases from J, the junction kept 4 bases outside the gene matches. Sequences were obtained from PBMCs. The V call is TRBV18, the J call TRBJ2-6; 8 bases match TRBD1. The sequence came from a man aged 45-60 years in good health and CMV-seronegative. The CDR3 DNA is TGTGCCAGCTCACCACCCGCAGGGGGCCTCTCTGGGGCCAACGTCCTGACTTTC. Its protein is CASSPPAGGLSGANVLTF.